This T cell receptor (beta chain) was retrieved from a study of blood T cell repertoires in COVID-19 (dated by TCRdb to the early 2020s). In terms of the full investigation: The collaborator samples originated in the United States, Italy and Spain and spanned the acute and convalescent phases of COVID-19. The prospective study material was composed of cDNA or gDNA derived from T cells, B-cell-depleted T cells, or PBMCs. Subjects who had been exposed to COVID-19, were actively infected with it, or had recovered from it provided the deeply sampled blood TCRbeta repertoires that made up the dataset. A freely available public database, intended as a resource for researchers studying the immune response to SARS-CoV-2, is where the repertoires were released. Samples were obtained from the ongoing ImmuneRACE study (first 160 participants) and from some 1,300 subjects provided by 6 global collaborators. Sample metadata almost always included a de-identified subject ID, COVID-19 status, age in years and sex. Where HLA class I and class II types were available, the types were taken from metadata supplied by the sample provider, not from assay-based typing.

The immunoSEQ Assay, a bias-controlled multiplex PCR, was used to amplify TCRbeta CDR3 regions from genomic DNA. The paper's processing steps were these. The number of nucleated cells in each sample was estimated by amplification of reference gene primers within the assay. To quantify the absolute abundance of each unique TCRbeta CDR3 rearrangement, sequence reads were collapsed and filtered. For each sample, productive Simpson clonality was calculated as the square root of Simpson's diversity index across productive rearrangements. TCRdb carries this immuneACCESS record with in-frame sequences only. Its versions omit some clonotypes, under half of them owing to an unresolved V gene in the studies checked, with the rest unexplained. V and J calls plus clone size are reproduced from that table; the DNA served to infer D and trimming. The sample data list roughly 230,000 clones, and 65% to 85% of these were observed just once. Together, the top ten hold about 27% of the sample.

Broader findings and caveats from the paper: The quantity of clinical and demographic metadata differed by source and by participant and was supplied without curation.

Concerning this clone: Its antigen remains undetermined. Qualities for individual bases were not recorded, and no much larger clone is one base off.

Collaborating institutions collected whole blood in K2EDTA tubes following their own protocols. For TCRbeta analysis, collaborators shipped samples in one of three forms: frozen whole blood, isolated PBMCs, or DNA extracted from either of those sample types. This receptor was obtained from a man aged 40-49 years with acute or convalescent COVID-19. The sequencing sample was made of peripheral blood.

The CDR3 region reads CASSAGDRGTYEQYF. The DNA sequence reads TGTGCCAGCAGTGCAGGGGACAGGGGAACCTACGAGCAGTACTTC. This chain joins TRBV28 to TRBJ2-7; TRBD1 matches 10 bases in the middle. V is cut back by 5 bases and J by 2 bases, with 6 bases in the junction unmatched. Including cysteine and phenylalanine, the CDR3 has 15 amino acids. Only the CDR3 portion is preserved as DNA: 45 bases, with reading frame beginning at the first base. The germline V gene yields MDHEN for CDR1 and SYDVKM for CDR2.